One T cell receptor (beta chain) is described in this entry. This entry belongs to a study of identical twins. TCRdb reprocessed the 5' RACE reads with MiXCR, giving one entry per CDR3 protein. The sample has approximately 220,000 distinct CDR3 sequences; over 8% are singletons. CDR3 length: 15 amino acids. Trimming cost V 7 bases and J 9 bases; bases outside gene matches: 11. Germline loops: CDR1 WNHNN, CDR2 SYGVQD (reference sequence). The chain recombines TRBV10-1 with TRBJ2-1; TRBD1 agrees at 11 bases. The sample taken for sequencing was memory (CD45RO+) T cells sorted from blood. The TCR comes from a woman under 30 in good health. This CDR3 is CASTSTGQGVGEQFF. The CDR3 DNA reads as TGCGCCAGCACTAGCACGGGACAGGGGGTAGGTGAGCAGTTCTTC.